The rows below give T cell receptor beta chains drawn from one sample of a study of OX40 agonist ivuxolimab in advanced cancers. Some clones are missing from TCRdb's copy, which holds only in-frame ones; the method was immunoSEQ multiplex PCR. The sample consists of approximately 92,000 clones, 70% to 85% of them appearing once. The input for sequencing was CD4+ or CD8+ T cells sorted from blood, taken in a trial of the OX40 agonist ivuxolimab. The source is an adult with an advanced solid tumor such as melanoma, head and neck, liver or kidney cancer. Both conserved end residues are part of each CDR3. D genes are given only for firm matches. Only part of the rows carry a size: once, few, many, or a class if the clone is expanded.

size	D	V	J	DNA	CDR3
-	-	TRBV7-9	TRBJ2-7	TGTGCCAGCAGCTTAACACCGGGGTACGAGCAGTACTTC	CASSLTPGYEQYF
-	-	TRBV5-1	TRBJ1-6	TGCGCCAGCAGCTTGTGGGGAGAGGGGAATTCACCCCTCCACTTT	CASSLWGEGNSPLHF
-	TRBD2	TRBV7-9	TRBJ2-1	TGTGCCAGCAGCTTACCGGAGCGGGGCATCAATGAGCAGTTCTTC	CASSLPERGINEQFF
-	-	TRBV11-2	TRBJ1-5	TGTGCCAGCAGCTTGACGGGGGGGAAGCGGCCCCAGCATTTT	CASSLTGGKRPQHF
-	TRBD1	TRBV27	TRBJ1-2	TGTGCCAGCAGTCCTGAGGGGGCCTATGGCTACACCTTC	CASSPEGAYGYTF
-	TRBD2	TRBV11-2	TRBJ2-1	TGTGCCAGCAGCAGACTGACTAGCGGGAGACCGGATGAGCAGTTCTTC	CASSRLTSGRPDEQFF
-	TRBD2	TRBV7-2	TRBJ2-7	TGTGCCAGCAGCCTTCTAGAAAGACCGGGCCTAGCGGGCTACGAGCAGTACTTC	CASSLLERPGLAGYEQYF
-	-	TRBV19	TRBJ2-7	TGTGCCAGTAGTACCCACAGCTACGAGCAGTACTTC	CASSTHSYEQYF
once	-	TRBV6-1	TRBJ2-5	TGTGCCAGCAGTGCATATACTTCCCGCCAAGAGACCCAGTACTTC	CASSAYTSRQETQYF
-	-	TRBV19	TRBJ2-7	TGTGCCAGTAGTATGTCTTCAGGGTACCCTTACGAGCAGTACTTC	CASSMSSGYPYEQYF
-	-	TRBV5-6	TRBJ1-5	TGTGCCAGCAGCTTGTTTACGGGGTCCAATCAGCCCCAGCATTTT	CASSLFTGSNQPQHF
-	TRBD1	TRBV18	TRBJ2-2	TGTGCCAGCTCGCCACAGGGGGCGACGGCCGCCGGGGAGCTGTTTTTT	CASSPQGATAAGELFF